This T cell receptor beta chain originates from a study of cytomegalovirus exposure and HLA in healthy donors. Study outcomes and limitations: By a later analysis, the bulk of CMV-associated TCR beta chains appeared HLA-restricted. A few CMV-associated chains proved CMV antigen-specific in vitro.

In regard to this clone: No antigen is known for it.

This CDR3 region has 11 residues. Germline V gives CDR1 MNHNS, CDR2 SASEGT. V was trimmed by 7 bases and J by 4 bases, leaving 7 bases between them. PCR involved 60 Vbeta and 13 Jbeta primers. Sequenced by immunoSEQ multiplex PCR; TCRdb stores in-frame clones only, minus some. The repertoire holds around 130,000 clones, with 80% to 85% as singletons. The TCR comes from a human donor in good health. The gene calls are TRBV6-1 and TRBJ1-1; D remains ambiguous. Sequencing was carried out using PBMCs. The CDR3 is CASKRATEAFF. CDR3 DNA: TGTGCCAGCAAGAGGGCCACTGAAGCTTTCTTT.